The 14 T cell receptor beta chains in this list originate from one sample, sequenced in a study of regulatory T cells in long-lasting Graves disease. The sample's time point: newly diagnosed GD, antithyroid drugs for less than 3 months. After RNA was extracted from PBMCs, the TCR library was made from it. According to the study, TCR beta libraries were built with iRepertoire HTBI primers and CDR3-region Arm-PCR. One entry per CDR3 protein results from TCRdb running MiXCR on the multiplex PCR reads. Among fewer than 650,000 distinct CDR3 sequences listed, roughly a sixth were seen once. The sample was also linked to a second study, of T cells in Graves' hyperthyroidism and ophthalmopathy.

Sequenced here: peripheral blood mononuclear cells (PBMCs), sampled at new diagnosis, from a patient treated with antithyroid drugs. The origin of the receptors is a man between 18 and 29 years old with Graves disease.

V usage is TRBV4-1 and J usage is TRBJ1-5; D not certain. V lost 4 bases and J 9 bases, leaving 10 bases between the germline ends. The CDR3 covers 12 residues. Per germline, CDR1 MGHRA and CDR2 YSYEKL. CDR3 coding DNA: TGCGCCAGCAGCCCCGTCCCCGGGCCCCAGCATTTT. Translation: CASSPVPGPQHF.

As regards this clonotype: It may be a read error: a sequence one base away is much more abundant. The rearrangement joins TRBV30 to TRBJ1-6; D is unresolved. The CDR3 has 14 amino acids. The germline V gene has CDR1 GTSNPN and CDR2 SVGIG (reference sequence). V gave up 7 bases and J gave up 7 bases, with 17 bases separating them. The CDR3: CASGRAGTNSPLHF. CDR3 in DNA: TGTGCCTCCGGAAGGGCAGGCACCAATTCACCCCTCCACTTT. The variable domain in full, with the rest retrieved from reference TRBV30 and TRBJ1-6, is SQTIHQWPATLVQPVGSPLSLECTVEGTSNPNLYWYRQAAGRGLQLLFYSVGIGQISSEVPQNLSASRPQDRQFILSSKKLLLSDSGFYLCASGRAGTNSPLHFGNGTRLTVT.

The sample holds many counts of this clonotype. This chain connects TRBV12-3 or TRBV12-4 to TRBJ2-3; TRBD2 might be the D (6 bases). Trimming left V 5 bases short and J 1 base short, with 13 bases between. This CDR3 contains 15 residues. The CDR3 is CASSNVGGGTDTQYF. In DNA, the CDR3 is TGTGCCAGCAGTAACGTCGGGGGTGGCACAGATACGCAGTATTTT.

V is TRBV6-4 and J is TRBJ2-1; 9 positions match TRBD2. The germline V gene encodes CDR1 MRHNA and CDR2 SNTAGT. This CDR3 comprises 17 residues. V was pared by 0 bases and J by 4 bases, with 7 bases of the junction left unmatched. CDR3 in amino acids: CASSDSTGTSYYNEQFF. CDR3 sequence (DNA): TGTGCCAGCAGTGACTCGACGGGGACTAGCTATTACAATGAGCAGTTCTTC.

This clonotype has only a few counts. V is TRBV28 and J is TRBJ2-7, with TRBD2 matching over 10 bases. V lost 2 bases and J lost 2; bases outside the gene matches: 15. In germline, CDR1 is MDHEN, CDR2 SYDVKM. The CDR3 contains 19 residues. The CDR3 DNA reads as TGTGCCAGCAGTTTAGTGACTAGCGGGCCACTTGGGCGTGCCTACGAGCAGTACTTC. It specifies CASSLVTSGPLGRAYEQYF.

The V call is TRBV6-2 or TRBV6-3, the J call TRBJ2-3; perhaps D is TRBD1 or TRBD2 (6 bases each). The DNA end is a closer match to TRBJ2-7, so the J assignment may be wrong. The CDR3 contains 13 residues. Germline V gives CDR1 MNHEY, CDR2 SVGEGT. The DNA of the CDR3 is TGTGCCAGCAGTTTAGGGGGGTACAATGAGCAGTACTTC. Encoded protein: CASSLGGYNEQYF.

The chain uses TRBV13 and TRBJ1-4; possible D gene TRBD1, 5 bases. The CDR3 runs 14 residues. Germline loops: CDR1 PRHDT, CDR2 FYEKMQ (reference sequence). The V gene lost 4 bases and the J gene lost 8 bases, with 14 bases spanning the gap. The chain's CDR3 is CASSYSMEGEKLFF. The CDR3 DNA reads as TGTGCCAGCAGCTATAGTATGGAGGGGGAAAAACTGTTTTTT.

The rearrangement uses TRBV27 and TRBJ2-5; no reliable D call. Trimming took off 1 base at V and 0 bases at J, with 15 bases between the two ends. The germline V gene has CDR1 MNHEY and CDR2 SMNVEV (reference sequence). CDR3 size: 17 residues. This chain's CDR3 is CASSLFPPVGYQETQYF. The CDR3 region has the DNA TGTGCCAGCAGTTTATTCCCTCCTGTTGGGTACCAAGAGACCCAGTACTTC.

Ten or more counts support this clonotype. The chain uses TRBV11-3 and TRBJ2-1; 12 bases match TRBD2. After removal of 5 bases from V and 6 bases from J, the junction contained 8 bases not matched to a gene. From germline, CDR1 is SGHNT and CDR2 YENEEA. This CDR3 has 16 residues. Here the CDR3 reads CASSPTSGRRSNEQFF. The CDR3 DNA reads as TGTGCCAGCAGCCCTACTAGCGGGAGGAGATCCAATGAGCAGTTCTTC.

Note on this clonotype: With a much larger clone just one base away, this may be a read error. DNA of the CDR3: TGCGCCAGCAGCTTGGAGGGAGTCATCGCCACTGAAGCTTTCTTT. It specifies CASSLEGVIATEAFF. The chain joins TRBV5-1 to TRBJ1-1; no definite D call. Trimming took 0 bases from V and 4 from J, leaving 13 bases between them. CDR3 size: 15 residues. From germline, CDR1 is SGHRS and CDR2 YFSETQ. Full variable domain (outside the CDR3, taken from reference TRBV5-1 and TRBJ1-1): KAGVTQTPRYLIKTRGQQVTLSCSPISGHRSVSWYQQTPGQGLQFLFEYFSETQRNKGNFPGRFSGRQFSNSRSEMNVSTLELGDSALYLCASSLEGVIATEAFFGQGTRLTVV.

V is TRBV10-3 and J is TRBJ1-1; D is possibly TRBD1 (6 bases). V lost 1 base and J lost 0, with 18 bases in between. Germline CDR1 ENHRY, CDR2 SYGVKD. CDR3 length: 18 amino acids. CDR3 sequence reads: CAISELGLGAGMNTEAFF. The DNA of the CDR3 is TGTGCCATCAGTGAGTTGGGACTGGGGGCCGGGATGAACACTGAAGCTTTCTTT.

In its sample, this clonotype was seen many times. The V call is TRBV3-1, the J call TRBJ2-1; D not resolved. Trimming took 1 base from V and 2 from J, leaving 18 bases between them. The CDR3 is 18 amino acids. The germline gives CDR1 LGHDT, CDR2 YNNKEL (reference sequence). This CDR3 reads CASSQGLLAPGTYNEQFF. DNA of the CDR3: TGTGCCAGCAGCCAAGGCCTCTTGGCCCCGGGCACCTACAATGAGCAGTTCTTC.

J is TRBJ2-5 and V is TRBV6-5; maybe TRBD1 (5 bases). The germline V gene has CDR1 MNHEY and CDR2 SVGAGI. The CDR3 has 14 residues. V was trimmed by 2 bases and J by 2 bases, leaving 9 bases between them. In DNA, the CDR3 is TGTGCCAGCAGTTACCCCCCAGGGCAAGAGACCCAGTACTTC. Its protein is CASSYPPGQETQYF.

This clonotype appeared a single time. This may be a read error, as it is one base from a much larger clone. The J gene is TRBJ2-2, the V gene TRBV6-1; D is undetermined. V dropped 1 base and J dropped 6 bases, with 9 bases sitting between them. CDR1 is MNHNS, CDR2 SASEGT, per germline. The CDR3 loop spans 14 amino acids. The CDR3 sequence is CASSEGPFAGELFF. CDR3 DNA sequence: TGTGCCAGCAGTGAAGGCCCGTTCGCCGGGGAGCTGTTTTTT.